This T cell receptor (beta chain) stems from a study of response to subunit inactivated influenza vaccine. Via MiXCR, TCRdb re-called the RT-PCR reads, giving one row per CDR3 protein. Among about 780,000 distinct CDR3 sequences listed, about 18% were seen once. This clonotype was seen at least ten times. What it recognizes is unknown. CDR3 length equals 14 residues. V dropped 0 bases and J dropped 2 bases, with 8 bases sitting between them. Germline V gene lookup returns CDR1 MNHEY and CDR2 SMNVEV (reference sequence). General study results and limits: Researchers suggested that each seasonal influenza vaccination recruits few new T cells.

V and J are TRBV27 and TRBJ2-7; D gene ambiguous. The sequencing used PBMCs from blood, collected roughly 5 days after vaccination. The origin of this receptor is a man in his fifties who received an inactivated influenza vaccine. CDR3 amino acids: CASSLSELAYEQYF. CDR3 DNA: TGTGCCAGCAGTTTATCCGAATTAGCCTACGAGCAGTACTTC.